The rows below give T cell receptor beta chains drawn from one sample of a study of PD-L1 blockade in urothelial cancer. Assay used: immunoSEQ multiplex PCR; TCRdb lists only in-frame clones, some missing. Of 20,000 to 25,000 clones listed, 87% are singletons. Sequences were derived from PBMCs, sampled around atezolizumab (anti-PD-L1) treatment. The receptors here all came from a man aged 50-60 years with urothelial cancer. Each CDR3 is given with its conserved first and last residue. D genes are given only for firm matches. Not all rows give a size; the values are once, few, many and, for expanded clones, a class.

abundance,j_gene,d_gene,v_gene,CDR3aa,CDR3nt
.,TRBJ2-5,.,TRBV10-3,CAISGGRGETQYF,TGTGCCATCAGTGGAGGGAGGGGGGAGACCCAGTACTTC
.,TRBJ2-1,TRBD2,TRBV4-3,CASSQLAGAPGEQFF,TGCGCCAGCAGCCAACTAGCGGGAGCCCCGGGTGAGCAGTTCTTC
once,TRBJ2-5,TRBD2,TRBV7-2,CASRPTSGRGETQYF,TGTGCCAGCAGGCCGACTAGCGGGAGAGGAGAGACCCAGTACTTC
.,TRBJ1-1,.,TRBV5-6,CASSFQGRTEAFF,TGTGCCAGCAGCTTTCAAGGGAGAACTGAAGCTTTCTTT
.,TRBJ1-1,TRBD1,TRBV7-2,CASSLSQGVTEAFF,TGTGCCAGCAGCTTGAGTCAGGGGGTAACTGAAGCTTTCTTT
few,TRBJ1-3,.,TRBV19,CASSSTRQAGNTIYF,TGTGCCAGTAGTTCCACCAGACAGGCTGGAAACACCATATATTTT
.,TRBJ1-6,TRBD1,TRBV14,CASSQLGQGGSPLHF,TGTGCCAGCAGCCAACTGGGACAGGGAGGTTCACCCCTCCACTTT
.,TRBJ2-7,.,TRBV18,CASSADRTPSYEQYF,TGTGCCAGCTCAGCGGACAGAACCCCATCCTACGAGCAGTACTTC
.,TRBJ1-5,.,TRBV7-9,CASSLAREDQPQHF,TGTGCCAGCAGCTTAGCGCGGGAGGATCAGCCCCAGCATTTT
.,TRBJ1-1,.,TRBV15,CATSSTDLLMNTEAFF,TGTGCCACCAGCAGCACAGACCTCCTAATGAACACTGAAGCTTTCTTT
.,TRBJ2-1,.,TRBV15,CATSRDNGAAGQSYNEQFF,TGTGCCACCAGCAGAGATAACGGTGCGGCGGGACAGTCCTACAATGAGCAGTTCTTC
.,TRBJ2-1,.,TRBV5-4,CASMTTGIDEQFF,TGTGCCAGCATGACAACAGGGATTGATGAGCAGTTCTTC
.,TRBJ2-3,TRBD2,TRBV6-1,CASETSGAGDTQYF,TGTGCCAGCGAGACTAGCGGGGCTGGGGATACGCAGTATTTT
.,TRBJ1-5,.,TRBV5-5,CASSLAGQLTDQPQHF,TGTGCCAGCAGCTTGGCCGGACAGCTTACCGATCAGCCCCAGCATTTT
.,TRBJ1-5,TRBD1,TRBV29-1,CSAPGQGNQPQHF,TGCAGCGCCCCGGGACAGGGCAATCAGCCCCAGCATTTT
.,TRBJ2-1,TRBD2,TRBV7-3,CASSLFAAGGDSEQFF,TGTGCCAGCAGCCTCTTCGCGGCGGGGGGGGACAGTGAGCAGTTCTTC
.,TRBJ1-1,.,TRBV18,CASSPPGLNTEAFF,TGTGCCAGCTCACCGCCGGGTCTGAACACTGAAGCTTTCTTT
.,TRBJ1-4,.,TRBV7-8,CASSLARGGREKLFF,TGTGCCAGCAGCTTAGCGCGGGGCGGGCGCGAAAAACTGTTTTTT
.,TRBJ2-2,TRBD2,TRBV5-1,CASSLGRGLADTGELFF,TGCGCCAGCAGCTTGGGGCGAGGACTAGCGGATACCGGGGAGCTGTTTTTT
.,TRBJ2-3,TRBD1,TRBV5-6,CASSTPGQPSTDTQYF,TGTGCCAGCAGCACCCCGGGACAGCCAAGCACAGATACGCAGTATTTT
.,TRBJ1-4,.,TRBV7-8,CASSIGPGINEKLFF,TGTGCCAGCAGCATCGGACCGGGGATTAATGAAAAACTGTTTTTT
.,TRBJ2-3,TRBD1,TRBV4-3,CASSRQGFTDTQYF,TGCGCCAGCAGCCGACAGGGGTTCACAGATACGCAGTATTTT
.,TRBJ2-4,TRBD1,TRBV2,CASSVDRGNIQYF,TGTGCCAGCAGTGTGGACAGGGGGAACATTCAGTACTTC
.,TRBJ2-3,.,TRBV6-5,CASSYARGTDTQYF,TGTGCCAGCAGTTATGCCAGGGGCACAGATACGCAGTATTTT
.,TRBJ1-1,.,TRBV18,CASSLGTPPTTEAFF,TGTGCCAGCTCACTAGGGACACCTCCTACCACTGAAGCTTTCTTT
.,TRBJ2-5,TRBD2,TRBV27,CASRLAGGNQETQYF,TGTGCCAGCAGGCTAGCGGGAGGGAACCAAGAGACCCAGTACTTC
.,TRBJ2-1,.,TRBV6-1,CASRDRYYNEQFF,TGTGCCAGCAGGGACAGATACTACAATGAGCAGTTCTTC
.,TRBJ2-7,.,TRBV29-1,CSVESVYEQYF,TGCAGCGTTGAATCTGTCTACGAGCAGTACTTC
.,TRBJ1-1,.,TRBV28,CASSWGGMNTEAFF,TGTGCCAGCAGTTGGGGGGGGATGAACACTGAAGCTTTCTTT
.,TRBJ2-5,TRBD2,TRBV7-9,CASSLGVSGRGQETQYF,TGTGCCAGCAGCCTTGGGGTGAGCGGGAGGGGCCAAGAGACCCAGTACTTC
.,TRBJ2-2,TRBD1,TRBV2,CASMGDSHTGELFF,TGTGCCAGCATGGGGGACAGTCACACCGGGGAGCTGTTTTTT
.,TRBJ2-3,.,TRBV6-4,CASSHRETDTQYF,TGTGCCAGCAGCCACAGGGAAACAGATACGCAGTATTTT
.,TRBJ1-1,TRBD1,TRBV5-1,CASVQGAGFTEAFF,TGCGCCAGCGTCCAGGGGGCTGGATTCACTGAAGCTTTCTTT
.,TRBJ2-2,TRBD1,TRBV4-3,CASSPRTGGNTGELFF,TGCGCCAGCAGCCCCCGGACAGGGGGGAACACCGGGGAGCTGTTTTTT
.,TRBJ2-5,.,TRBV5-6,CASSLVFKVQGETQYF,TGTGCCAGCAGCTTGGTTTTTAAGGTACAGGGAGAGACCCAGTACTTC
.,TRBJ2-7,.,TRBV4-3,CASSPTGTYEQYF,TGCGCCAGCAGCCCGACAGGTACCTACGAGCAGTACTTC
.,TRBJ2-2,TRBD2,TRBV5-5,CASSLVASGGPGTGELFF,TGTGCCAGCAGCTTGGTGGCTAGCGGGGGGCCCGGGACCGGGGAGCTGTTTTTT
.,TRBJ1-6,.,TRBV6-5,CASSAGRNYNSPLHF,TGTGCCAGCAGCGCGGGGAGGAATTATAATTCACCCCTCCACTTT
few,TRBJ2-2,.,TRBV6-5,CASSRQPYGGELFF,TGTGCCAGCAGCAGACAGCCCTACGGCGGGGAGCTGTTTTTT
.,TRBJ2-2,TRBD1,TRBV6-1,CASSAQQGARNTGELFF,TGTGCCAGCAGTGCCCAACAGGGGGCGCGAAACACCGGGGAGCTGTTTTTT
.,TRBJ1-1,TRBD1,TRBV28,CASSPETGGAFF,TGTGCCAGCAGTCCAGAGACAGGGGGAGCTTTCTTT
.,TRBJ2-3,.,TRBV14,CASSQVVSRYTDTQYF,TGTGCCAGCAGCCAAGTCGTCTCCAGGTACACAGATACGCAGTATTTT
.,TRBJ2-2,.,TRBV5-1,CASSLLSRPSVGTGELFF,TGCGCCAGCAGCTTGCTATCACGACCTAGCGTAGGCACCGGGGAGCTGTTTTTT
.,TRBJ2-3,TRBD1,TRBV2,CASRERQGTDTQYF,TGTGCCAGCAGAGAACGACAGGGTACAGATACGCAGTATTTT
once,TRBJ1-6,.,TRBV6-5,CASSSRTVYNSPLHF,TGTGCCAGCAGTTCGAGGACAGTATATAATTCACCCCTCCACTTT
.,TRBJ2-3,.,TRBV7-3,CASSPDSIGTQYF,TGTGCCAGCAGCCCCGACAGTATAGGTACGCAGTATTTT
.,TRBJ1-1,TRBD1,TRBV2,CASRDRGRSGTEAFF,TGTGCCAGCAGGGACAGGGGGCGCTCGGGCACTGAAGCTTTCTTT
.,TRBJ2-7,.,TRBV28,CASSQDFDEQYF,TGTGCCAGCAGTCAGGATTTCGACGAGCAGTACTTC
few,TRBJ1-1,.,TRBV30,CAWSEVGTEAFF,TGTGCCTGGAGCGAGGTAGGCACTGAAGCTTTCTTT
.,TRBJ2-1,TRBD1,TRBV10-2,CASTGTAAEQFF,TGCGCCAGTACCGGGACAGCGGCTGAGCAGTTCTTC
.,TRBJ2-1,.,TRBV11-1,CASSLEGVLAAYNEQFF,TGTGCCAGCAGCTTAGAAGGCGTTCTAGCCGCCTACAATGAGCAGTTCTTC
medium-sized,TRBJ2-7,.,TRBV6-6,CASSSSSYEQYF,TGTGCCAGCAGCTCCTCCTCCTACGAGCAGTACTTC
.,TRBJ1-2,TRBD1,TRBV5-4,CASSPGQEIYGYTF,TGTGCCAGCAGCCCGGGACAGGAGATCTATGGCTACACCTTC
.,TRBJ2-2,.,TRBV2,CASRRFGELFF,TGTGCCAGCAGGAGATTCGGGGAGCTGTTTTTT
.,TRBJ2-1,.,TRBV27,CASSLGTSYNEQFF,TGTGCCAGCAGTTTAGGGACATCCTACAATGAGCAGTTCTTC
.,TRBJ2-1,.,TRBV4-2,CASSQELTSSEQFF,TGTGCCAGCAGCCAAGAGCTTACTAGTTCAGAGCAGTTCTTC